These 16 T cell receptor beta chains share one sample of origin, sequenced in a study of blood T cell repertoires in COVID-19. Some clones are missing from TCRdb's copy, which holds only in-frame ones; the method was immunoSEQ multiplex PCR. The repertoire holds some 300,000 clones, with 88% as singletons. The sequenced sample was PBMCs or T cells enriched from blood (not recorded which). The receptors were sampled from a woman between 25 and 40 years old who had recovered from COVID-19.

V is TRBV28 and J is TRBJ1-6, with 7 positions matching TRBD1. J was trimmed by 9 bases and V by 1 base; bases with no gene match: 6. The CDR3 consists of 15 residues. Germline CDR1 MDHEN, CDR2 SYDVKM. The CDR3 region is CASSLSQGIGSPLHF. In DNA, the CDR3 is TGTGCCAGCAGTTTATCACAGGGGATAGGTTCACCCCTCCACTTT. Using reference TRBV28 and TRBJ1-6 for the parts outside the CDR3, the full variable domain is DVKVTQSSRYLVKRTGEKVFLECVQDMDHENMFWYRQDPGLGLRLIYFSYDVKMKEKGDIPEGYSVSREKKERFSLILESASTNQTSMYLCASSLSQGIGSPLHFGNGTRLTVT.

This clone has only one observation. This chain joins TRBV28 and TRBJ1-3; TRBD1 matches 8 bases. Per germline, CDR1 MDHEN and CDR2 SYDVKM. J gave up 1 base and V 6 bases, and 5 bases lay outside the gene matches. There are 15 residues in the CDR3. For the CDR3, the DNA is TGTGCCAGCAGCCCCAGGACAGGGTCTGGAAACACCATATATTTT. Amino acid sequence: CASSPRTGSGNTIYF.

V gene TRBV7-6 combines with J gene TRBJ2-7; D remains ambiguous. The CDR3 consists of 12 residues. Germline CDR1 is SGHVS and CDR2 is FNYEAQ. Deletions cut 5 bases from V and 3 bases from J, with 8 bases between. The CDR3 protein is CASSPGGYEQYF. CDR3 sequence (DNA): TGTGCCAGCAGCCCCGGCGGCTACGAGCAGTACTTC.

The chain links TRBV4-3 to TRBJ1-2; D remains unclear. The CDR3 totals 16 residues. In germline, CDR1 is LGHNA, CDR2 YSLEER. V was pared by 1 base and J by 0 bases, with 12 bases between. The CDR3 nucleotides are TGCGCCAGCAGCCAAGTCGGAGCGTCTGCTAACTATGGCTACACCTTC. Translation gives CASSQVGASANYGYTF.

The rearrangement links TRBV18 to TRBJ1-2; 7 nucleotides match TRBD1. The CDR3 totals 17 residues. In germline, CDR1 is KGHSH, CDR2 LQKENI. J was trimmed by 4 bases and V by 2 bases; bases with no gene match: 13. The CDR3 coding sequence is TGTGCCAGCTCACCAGATGGGTTGACAGGGATAACCTATGGCTACACCTTC. This codes for CASSPDGLTGITYGYTF.

This chain uses TRBV5-1 with TRBJ2-3, with TRBD2 as a possible D gene (7 bases). The CDR3 runs to 16 residues. Trimming removed 4 bases from V and 2 bases from J, with 17 bases in between. In germline, CDR1 is SGHRS, CDR2 YFSETQ. The CDR3 DNA reads as TGCGCCAGCAGCAACAGGGACTACCCGCACACAGATACGCAGTATTTT. Protein product: CASSNRDYPHTDTQYF.

The rearrangement links TRBV11-2 to TRBJ2-5; no clear D. V was clipped by 3 bases and J by 4 bases, with 3 bases between them. CDR3 size: 11 residues. Germline-derived CDR1 and CDR2 are SGHAT and FQNNGV. The CDR3 loop is CASSLRETQYF. The CDR3 nucleotides are TGTGCCAGCAGCTTGAGAGAGACCCAGTACTTC.

The V gene is TRBV3-1 (or the pseudogene TRBV3-2), the J gene TRBJ2-3; the match to TRBD2 covers 11 bases. Germline loops: CDR1 LGHDT, CDR2 YNNKEL (reference sequence). V was pared by 6 bases and J by 4 bases, with 3 bases of the junction left unmatched. The CDR3 has 14 residues. CDR3 sequence (DNA): TGTGCCAGCAGACTAGCGGGAGCAGCAGATACGCAGTATTTT. Its protein is CASRLAGAADTQYF.

The V gene is TRBV3-1 (or the pseudogene TRBV3-2), the J gene TRBJ2-7; no firm D call. CDR3 length: 13 amino acids. The ends were cut back, 4 bases at V and 6 bases at J, with 13 bases in the middle. Germline CDR1 is LGHDT and CDR2 is YNNKEL (reference sequence). The CDR3 region is CASSPMFPGEQYF. The DNA of the CDR3 is TGTGCCAGCAGCCCTATGTTCCCCGGCGAGCAGTACTTC.

This clone has only one observation. Other DNA sequences of this sample code for an identical CDR3. V usage is TRBV18 and J usage is TRBJ1-1, with a weak D call TRBD1 (5 bases). Germline lookup yields CDR1 KGHSH and CDR2 LQKENI. This CDR3 is 14 amino acids long. The V and J ends lost 3 bases and 0 bases respectively, with 8 bases between them. For the CDR3, the DNA is TGTGCCAGCTCACCCCAGGGTTTGAACACTGAAGCTTTCTTT. Encoded protein: CASSPQGLNTEAFF.

The rearrangement uses TRBV2 and TRBJ2-7, with 8 positions matching TRBD2. The CDR3 has 14 amino acids. Germline CDR1 is SNHLY and CDR2 is FYNNEI. V gave up 6 bases and J gave up 3 bases; unmatched junction bases: 7. The CDR3 loop is CASRSLADFYEQYF. DNA of the CDR3: TGTGCCAGCAGATCACTAGCGGATTTCTACGAGCAGTACTTC.

The rearrangement links TRBV19 to TRBJ1-2, with D possibly being TRBD1 (5 bases). Germline-derived CDR1 and CDR2 are LNHDA and SQIVND (reference sequence). The CDR3 covers 12 residues. V was trimmed by 2 bases and J by 5 bases, leaving 6 bases between them. Written as DNA, the CDR3 is TGTGCCAGTAGTATACCAGGGTATGGCTACACCTTC. Its protein product is CASSIPGYGYTF.

The genes are TRBV5-1 and TRBJ2-1, with TRBD2 matching 9 bases. The CDR3 totals 17 residues. J lost 4 bases, V lost 3 bases, and 11 bases had no gene match. The germline V gene has CDR1 SGHRS and CDR2 YFSETQ. The CDR3 DNA is TGCGCCAGCAGCTCGATTGGTAGCGGGGGTTTTTACAATGAGCAGTTCTTC. Translating gives CASSSIGSGGFYNEQFF. Using reference TRBV5-1 and TRBJ2-1 for the parts outside the CDR3, the full variable domain is KAGVTQTPRYLIKTRGQQVTLSCSPISGHRSVSWYQQTPGQGLQFLFEYFSETQRNKGNFPGRFSGRQFSNSRSEMNVSTLELGDSALYLCASSSIGSGGFYNEQFFGPGTRLTVL.

The chain carries TRBV7-9 and TRBJ2-2; D not certain. The V gene's germline CDR1 is SEHNR and CDR2 FQNEAQ (reference sequence). Trimming took off 4 bases at V and 2 bases at J, with 8 bases between the two ends. The CDR3 runs 14 residues. The CDR3: CASSYLTNTGELFF. CDR3 DNA sequence: TGTGCCAGCAGCTACCTAACTAACACCGGGGAGCTGTTTTTT.

V is TRBV6-5 and J is TRBJ1-6; TRBD1 matches 7 bases. The CDR3 runs to 14 residues. J lost 9 bases, V lost 2 bases, and 4 bases had no gene match. Germline V CDR1 and CDR2: MNHEY, SVGAGI. CDR3 coding DNA: TGTGCCAGCAGTTACGCACAGGGGAGTTCACCCCTCCACTTT. Amino acids: CASSYAQGSSPLHF.

The chain has TRBV11-2 and TRBJ1-2; 7 bases map to TRBD1. The junction had 6 bases not matched to a gene; V was cut back by 5 bases and J by 6 bases. The CDR3 is made up of 13 amino acids. Looked up from germline, CDR1 is SGHAT and CDR2 is FQNNGV. The CDR3 DNA reads TGTGCCAGCAGCCCCGACAGGGCGAATGGCTACACCTTC. It specifies CASSPDRANGYTF.